These T cell receptor beta chains were read from a single sample in a study of OX40 agonist ivuxolimab in advanced cancers. Method: immunoSEQ multiplex PCR; TCRdb's copy keeps in-frame clones and lacks some. Altogether about 120,000 clones are present, around 93% being singletons, with the ten largest covering roughly 0.15%. Sequenced here: CD4+ or CD8+ T cells sorted from blood, sampled in a trial of the OX40 agonist ivuxolimab. Receptors were obtained from an adult with an advanced solid tumor such as melanoma, head and neck, liver or kidney cancer. CDR3s include the opening cysteine and the closing phenylalanine or tryptophan. A D gene is named only where the DNA matches it firmly. Rows give clone size only sometimes, using once, few, many, or a class for an expanded clone.

TRBD1	TRBV4-1	NA	TRBJ1-2	CASSQEETGYGYTF
NA	TRBV5-1	NA	TRBJ1-1	CASSLVGVLNTEAFF
TRBD2	TRBV28	once	TRBJ2-1	CASSSGGQEQFF
NA	TRBV4-3	NA	TRBJ2-1	CASSQDWGNVNEQFF
NA	TRBV5-1	NA	TRBJ2-7	CASSSDTSYEQYF
NA	TRBV11-3	NA	TRBJ2-7	CASSLAVRDSHEQYF
NA	TRBV19	NA	TRBJ1-2	CASSSQGLIDGYTF
NA	TRBV28	NA	TRBJ2-7	CAGSPRDFRSSYEQYF
TRBD2	TRBV5-1	NA	TRBJ2-1	CASSSISSGRGNEQFF
NA	TRBV15	NA	TRBJ1-6	CATSRDPGQLNSPLHF
NA	TRBV9	NA	TRBJ1-2	CASSVLDGGNYGYTF
NA	TRBV7-3	NA	TRBJ1-4	CASSFQGRTNEKLFF
NA	TRBV5-4	NA	TRBJ2-3	CASSFLSVGTDTQYF
NA	TRBV5-4	NA	TRBJ2-2	CASSGESTGELFF
NA	TRBV27	NA	TRBJ1-2	CASSLGMERDYGYTF
TRBD1	TRBV2	few	TRBJ2-2	CASSGQGAGELFF
TRBD1	TRBV28	NA	TRBJ2-1	CASSLGGQGYEQFF
TRBD2	TRBV4-2	once	TRBJ2-7	CASSPLAGGSYEQYF
TRBD1	TRBV5-1	NA	TRBJ1-1	CASSQSPGTGTEAFF
NA	TRBV19	NA	TRBJ2-2	CASSIPRLTGELFF
NA	TRBV19	NA	TRBJ1-5	CASSMLNQPQHF
NA	TRBV18	once	TRBJ1-2	CASSPTGTLPFNYGYTF
NA	TRBV5-5	NA	TRBJ2-5	CASSPTGQETQYF
TRBD1	TRBV2	NA	TRBJ1-1	CASSQGTGLWAFF
TRBD1	TRBV11-3	NA	TRBJ1-4	CASSSEGTGDRKKLFF
NA	TRBV5-1	NA	TRBJ2-1	CASSLGGQGSYNEQFF
NA	TRBV28	NA	TRBJ1-5	CASSLGGGGNQPQHF
TRBD1	TRBV6-5	NA	TRBJ2-7	CASGQGPSYEQYF
TRBD1	TRBV7-9	NA	TRBJ1-4	CASSGTGWVEKLFF
NA	TRBV5-1	NA	TRBJ2-5	CASRLDANQETQYF
NA	TRBV7-3	NA	TRBJ2-6	CASSYTSGANVLTF
TRBD1	TRBV5-1	once	TRBJ2-2	CASSLASRGKEDTGELFF
TRBD1	TRBV11-1	NA	TRBJ1-1	CASSRPDRGIPEAFF
NA	TRBV29-1	once	TRBJ2-5	CSVGASVVQETQYF
NA	TRBV5-8	NA	TRBJ2-1	CASSLEFGESSYNEQFF
TRBD1	TRBV5-1	once	TRBJ2-1	CASSGTGGSYNEQFF
NA	TRBV18	NA	TRBJ1-2	CASSPRQGTYGYTF
TRBD1	TRBV2	NA	TRBJ1-2	CASTLDRAGYTF
TRBD1	TRBV18	NA	TRBJ2-1	CASSPGDRGPGNEQFF
NA	TRBV19	few	TRBJ2-6	CASAPTGPNVLTF
NA	TRBV7-2	NA	TRBJ2-5	CASNLAGVETQYF
TRBD1	TRBV9	NA	TRBJ1-1	CASSVTGGTEAFF
NA	TRBV7-8	NA	TRBJ2-1	CASSDRGEQFF
TRBD1	TRBV7-6	NA	TRBJ2-7	CASSLRPGTGSYEQYF
NA	TRBV5-1	NA	TRBJ2-1	CASSLRNPTGNEQFF
NA	TRBV29-1	NA	TRBJ2-7	CSVEVGEPYEQYF
NA	TRBV7-2	NA	TRBJ2-3	CASSSDRRYTDTQYF
TRBD1	TRBV27	NA	TRBJ1-2	CASRPRTGLYYGYTF
TRBD1	TRBV28	NA	TRBJ1-5	CASSPTGIGSNQPQHF
TRBD1	TRBV6-1	NA	TRBJ2-7	CASSDSGTGLYEQYF
TRBD2	TRBV10-3	NA	TRBJ2-1	CAMAGLAGVDEQFF
TRBD2	TRBV28	NA	TRBJ2-5	CASSLRTSGIETQYF
NA	TRBV10-3	once	TRBJ2-5	CAISEPIGVEETQYF
NA	TRBV27	NA	TRBJ1-1	CASSLGLINTEAFF
NA	TRBV6-6	NA	TRBJ1-1	CASSPWTGDTEAFF
TRBD2	TRBV7-2	NA	TRBJ2-3	CASSRGLASDTQYF
NA	TRBV7-5	NA	TRBJ2-2	CARSYTDIPGLAGVGELFF
NA	TRBV5-1	NA	TRBJ2-2	CASSLGGSTGELFF
NA	TRBV2	NA	TRBJ2-5	CASSEWGVETQYF
TRBD1	TRBV7-9	NA	TRBJ1-6	CASSSTDRGYNSPLHF